The T cell receptor beta chain under discussion was sequenced for a study of CD8 T cells in ankylosing spondylitis. This clonotype came up a few times. The V end lost 1 base, the J end lost 8 bases, and 14 bases lay between the germline ends. CDR3 length: 15 residues. CDR1 and CDR2 from the germline V gene are SEHNR and FQNEAQ (reference sequence). From the 5' RACE reads, TCRdb called clonotypes with MiXCR, one entry per CDR3 protein. The data show around 53,000 distinct CDR3 sequences, about 7% seen once. The sample taken for sequencing was blood, either unsorted or a sorted T cell fraction (not recorded which). The receptor was isolated from a female donor with ankylosing spondylitis or in good health (not recorded which). The chain uses TRBV7-9 and TRBJ1-4, with D possibly being TRBD1 (5 bases). CDR3 protein: CASSLVEGREEKLFF. DNA of the CDR3: TGTGCCAGCAGCTTAGTAGAGGGGCGTGAGGAAAAACTGTTTTTT.